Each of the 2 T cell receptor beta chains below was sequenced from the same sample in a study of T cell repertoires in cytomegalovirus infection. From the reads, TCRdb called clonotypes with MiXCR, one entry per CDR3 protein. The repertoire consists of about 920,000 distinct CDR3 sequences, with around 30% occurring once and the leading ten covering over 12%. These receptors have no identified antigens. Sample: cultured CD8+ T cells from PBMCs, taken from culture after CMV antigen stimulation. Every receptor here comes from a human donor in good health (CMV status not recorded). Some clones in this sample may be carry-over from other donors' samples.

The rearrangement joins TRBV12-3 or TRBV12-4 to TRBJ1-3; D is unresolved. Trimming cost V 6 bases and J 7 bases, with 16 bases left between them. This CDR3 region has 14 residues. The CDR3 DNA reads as TGTGCCAGCAGCAGTACGGTCACCGGGAACACCATATATTTT. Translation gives CASSSTVTGNTIYF.

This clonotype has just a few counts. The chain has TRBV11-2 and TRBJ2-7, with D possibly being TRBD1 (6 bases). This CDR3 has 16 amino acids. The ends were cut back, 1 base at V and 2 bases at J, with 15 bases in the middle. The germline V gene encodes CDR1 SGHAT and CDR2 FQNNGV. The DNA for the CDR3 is TGTGCCAGCAGCTTAGGGGCAGGGGAAAAGGCCTACGAGCAGTACTTC. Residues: CASSLGAGEKAYEQYF.